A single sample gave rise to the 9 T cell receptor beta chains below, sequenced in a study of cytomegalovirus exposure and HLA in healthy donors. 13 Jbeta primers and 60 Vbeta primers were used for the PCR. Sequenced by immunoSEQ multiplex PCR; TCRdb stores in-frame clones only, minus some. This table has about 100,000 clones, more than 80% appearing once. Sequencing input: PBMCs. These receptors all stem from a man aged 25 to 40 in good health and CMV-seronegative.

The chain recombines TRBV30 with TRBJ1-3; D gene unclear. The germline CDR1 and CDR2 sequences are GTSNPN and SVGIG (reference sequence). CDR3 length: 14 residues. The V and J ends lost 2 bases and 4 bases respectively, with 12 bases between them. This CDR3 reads CAWSRDPFGNTIYF. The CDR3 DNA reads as TGTGCCTGGAGTCGGGATCCATTCGGAAACACCATATATTTT.

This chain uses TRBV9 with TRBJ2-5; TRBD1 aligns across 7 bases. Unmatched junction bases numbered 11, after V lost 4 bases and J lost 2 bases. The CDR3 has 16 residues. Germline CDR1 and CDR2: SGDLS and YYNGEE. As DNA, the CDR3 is TGTGCCAGCAGCCTTGACAGGGTACCTACACAAGAGACCCAGTACTTC. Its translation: CASSLDRVPTQETQYF.

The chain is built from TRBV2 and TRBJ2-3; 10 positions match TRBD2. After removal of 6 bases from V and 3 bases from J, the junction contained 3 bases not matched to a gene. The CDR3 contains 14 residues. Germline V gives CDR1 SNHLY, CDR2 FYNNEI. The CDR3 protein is CASRPLAGTDTQYF. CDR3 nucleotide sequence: TGTGCCAGCAGACCACTAGCGGGGACAGATACGCAGTATTTT. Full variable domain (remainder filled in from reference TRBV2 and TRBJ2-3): EPEVTQTPSHQVTQMGQEVILRCVPISNHLYFYWYRQILGQKVEFLVSFYNNEISEKSEIFDDQFSVERPDGSNFTLKIRSTKLEDSAMYFCASRPLAGTDTQYFGPGTRLTVL.

CDR3 amino acids: CASSDMASGANVLTF. In DNA form, the CDR3 reads TGTGCCAGCAGTGACATGGCTTCTGGGGCCAACGTCCTGACTTTC. The chain joins TRBV6-4 to TRBJ2-6; no firm D call. CDR3 size: 15 residues. Germline values: CDR1 MRHNA, CDR2 SNTAGT. Trimming removed 2 bases at V and 1 base at J, with 6 bases between.

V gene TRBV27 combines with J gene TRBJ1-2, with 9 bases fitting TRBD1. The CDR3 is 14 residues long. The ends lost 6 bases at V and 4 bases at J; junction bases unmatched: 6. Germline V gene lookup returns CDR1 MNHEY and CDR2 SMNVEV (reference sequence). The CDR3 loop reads CASSVQGASYGYTF. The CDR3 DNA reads TGTGCCAGCAGCGTACAGGGGGCCTCCTATGGCTACACCTTC.

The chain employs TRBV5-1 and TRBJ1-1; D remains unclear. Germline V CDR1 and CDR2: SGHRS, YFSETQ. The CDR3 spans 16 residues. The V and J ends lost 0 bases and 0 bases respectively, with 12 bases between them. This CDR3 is CASSLAGGAMNTEAFF. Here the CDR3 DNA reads TGCGCCAGCAGCTTGGCCGGAGGAGCTATGAACACTGAAGCTTTCTTT.

The CDR3 reads CASSFSGGRNEQYF. The CDR3 DNA reads TGTGCCAGCAGTTTTAGCGGGGGAAGGAACGAGCAGTACTTC. This chain uses TRBV27 with TRBJ2-7; 9 positions match TRBD2. The CDR3 is 14 residues long. In germline, CDR1 is MNHEY, CDR2 SMNVEV (reference sequence). With 3 bases clipped from V and 5 bases from J, the junction kept 5 bases outside the gene matches.

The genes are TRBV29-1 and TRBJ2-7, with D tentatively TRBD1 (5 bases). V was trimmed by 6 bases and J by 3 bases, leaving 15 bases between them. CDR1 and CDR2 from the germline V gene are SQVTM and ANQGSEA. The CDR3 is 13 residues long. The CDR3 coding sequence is TGCAGCGTGGAATTACAGGACCGCTACGAGCAGTACTTC. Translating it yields CSVELQDRYEQYF.

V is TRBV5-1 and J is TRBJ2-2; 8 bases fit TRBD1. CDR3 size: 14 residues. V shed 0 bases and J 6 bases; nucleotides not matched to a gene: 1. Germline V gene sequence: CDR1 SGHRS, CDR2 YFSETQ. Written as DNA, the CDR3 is TGCGCCAGCAGCTTGGACAGGGGGTCCGGGGAGCTGTTTTTT. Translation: CASSLDRGSGELFF.